This TCR beta chain stems from a study of blood T cell repertoires in COVID-19. Looking at the study overall: Some COVID-19 samples were acute and others convalescent; all came from the United States, Italy and Spain.

This CDR3 spans 14 amino acids. Trimming at V came to 4 bases and at J to 4 bases, leaving 4 bases not matched to a gene. CDR1 is SGHKS and CDR2 is YYEKEE in the germline V gene (reference sequence). Authors' methods: Amplification of reference gene primers was used by the study to estimate nucleated cell counts. TCRdb's copy holds only in-frame clones and misses some; the assay was immunoSEQ multiplex PCR. V and J calls and clone size are given by that table; D and trimming were obtained from the DNA. The sample consists of roughly 130,000 clones, approximately 83% of them appearing once. This clone was observed a single time.

Material for sequencing was peripheral blood. The sequence was obtained from a woman over 75 with acute or convalescent COVID-19. The J gene is TRBJ1-4, the V gene TRBV5-5, with 7 bases lining up with TRBD1. CDR3 sequence reads: CASSLTGVNEKLFF. The CDR3 nucleotides read TGTGCCAGCAGCCTTACAGGGGTTAATGAAAAACTGTTTTTT. The full variable domain, its missing parts supplied by reference TRBV5-5 and TRBJ1-4, is DAGVTQSPTHLIKTRGQQVTLRCSPISGHKSVSWYQQVLGQGPQFIFQYYEKEERGRGNFPDRFSARQFPNYSSELNVNALLLGDSALYLCASSLTGVNEKLFFGSGTQLSVL.